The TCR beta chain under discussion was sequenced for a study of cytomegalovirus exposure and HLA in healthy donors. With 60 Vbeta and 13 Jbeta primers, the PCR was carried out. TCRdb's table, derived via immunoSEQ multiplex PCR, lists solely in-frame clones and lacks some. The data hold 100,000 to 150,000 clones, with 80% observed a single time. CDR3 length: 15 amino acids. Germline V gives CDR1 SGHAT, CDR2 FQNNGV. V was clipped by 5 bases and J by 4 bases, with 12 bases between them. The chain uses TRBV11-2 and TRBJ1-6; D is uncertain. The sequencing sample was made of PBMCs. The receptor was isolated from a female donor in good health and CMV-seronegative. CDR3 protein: CASSAAVFYNSPLHF. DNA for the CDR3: TGTGCCAGCAGCGCCGCAGTTTTTTATAATTCACCCCTCCACTTT. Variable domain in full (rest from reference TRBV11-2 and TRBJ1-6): EAGVAQSPRYKIIEKRQSVAFWCNPISGHATLYWYQQILGQGPKLLIQFQNNGVVDDSQLPKDRFSAERLKGVDSTLKIQPAKLEDSAVYLCASSAAVFYNSPLHFGNGTRLTVT.